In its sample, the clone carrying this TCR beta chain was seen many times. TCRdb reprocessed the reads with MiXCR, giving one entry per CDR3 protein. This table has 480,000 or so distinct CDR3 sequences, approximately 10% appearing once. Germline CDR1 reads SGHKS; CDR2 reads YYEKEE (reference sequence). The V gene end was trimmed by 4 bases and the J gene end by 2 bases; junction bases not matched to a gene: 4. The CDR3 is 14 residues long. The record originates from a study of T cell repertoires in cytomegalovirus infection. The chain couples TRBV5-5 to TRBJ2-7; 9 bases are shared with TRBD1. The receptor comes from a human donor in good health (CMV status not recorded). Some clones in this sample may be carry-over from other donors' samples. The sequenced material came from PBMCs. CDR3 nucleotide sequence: TGTGCCAGCAGCGACGGACAGGGGCCCTACGAGCAGTACTTC. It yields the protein CASSDGQGPYEQYF.